This T cell receptor (beta chain) was found in a study of blood T cell repertoires in COVID-19. Across the whole study: Sample material is recorded as cDNA or gDNA derived from T cells, B-cell-depleted T cells, or PBMCs.

Method: immunoSEQ multiplex PCR; TCRdb's copy keeps in-frame clones and lacks some. The sample contains about 20,000 clones, approximately 88% of which appear only once. The CDR3 has 17 amino acids. V was cut by 4 bases and J by 0 bases, with 18 bases left in between. Germline V gene sequence: CDR1 MGHDK, CDR2 SYGVNS. The origin of this receptor is a human donor in a cohort sampled during active COVID-19. This sequence joins TRBV25-1 and TRBJ2-5, with TRBD2 as a possible D gene (6 bases). The sequenced sample was peripheral blood. The CDR3 loop is CASSATLRTNNQETQYF. As DNA, the CDR3 is TGTGCCAGCAGTGCTACCCTCCGGACTAATAACCAAGAGACCCAGTACTTC. The full variable domain, its missing parts supplied by reference TRBV25-1 and TRBJ2-5, is EADIYQTPRYLVIGTGKKITLECSQTMGHDKMYWYQQDPGMELHLIHYSYGVNSTEKGDLSSESTVSRIRTEHFPLTLESARPSHTSQYLCASSATLRTNNQETQYFGPGTRLLVL.